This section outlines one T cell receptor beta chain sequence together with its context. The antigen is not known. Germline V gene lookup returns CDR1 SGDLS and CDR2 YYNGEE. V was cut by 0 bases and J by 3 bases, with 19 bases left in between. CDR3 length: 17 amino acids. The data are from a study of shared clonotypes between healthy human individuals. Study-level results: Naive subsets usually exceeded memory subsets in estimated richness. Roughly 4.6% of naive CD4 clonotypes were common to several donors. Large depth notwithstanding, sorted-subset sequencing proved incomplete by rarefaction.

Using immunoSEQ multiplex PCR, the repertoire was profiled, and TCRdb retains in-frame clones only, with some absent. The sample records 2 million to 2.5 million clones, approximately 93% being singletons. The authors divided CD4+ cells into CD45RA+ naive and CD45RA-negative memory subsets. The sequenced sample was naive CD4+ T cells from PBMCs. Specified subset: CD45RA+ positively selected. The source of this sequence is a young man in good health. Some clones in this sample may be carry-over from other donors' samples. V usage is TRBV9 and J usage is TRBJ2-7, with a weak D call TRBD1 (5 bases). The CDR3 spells CASSVDWGPTSNYEQYF. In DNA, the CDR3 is TGTGCCAGCAGCGTAGACTGGGGCCCTACCTCTAACTACGAGCAGTACTTC.